Listed below are T cell receptor beta chains from one sample, sequenced in a study of graft-versus-host responses after intestinal transplantation. The repertoire was sequenced with immunoSEQ multiplex PCR; TCRdb's copy has only in-frame clones and lacks some. The data show some 120,000 clones, with more than 90% seen just once and roughly 0.17% held by the top ten. The antigens of these receptors remain unknown. The specimen comprised unstimulated CD4+ T cells sorted from spleen or lymph node cells, sampled before intestinal transplant. The receptors derive from a human donor who received an intestinal transplant. The CDR3 runs from the conserved cysteine through the conserved F or W.

V,J,CDR3
TRBV5-1,TRBJ2-2,CASRGRVGIMSTGELFF
TRBV5-4,TRBJ2-2,CASSLRAGANWYTGELFF
TRBV5-6,TRBJ1-2,CASSLMGGYTF
TRBV18,TRBJ1-5,CASSRDGHSNQPQHF
TRBV4-1,TRBJ1-2,CASSQEFSVSGYGYTF
TRBV14,TRBJ1-3,CASSRAWAFSGNTIYF
TRBV25-1,TRBJ2-6,CASSPVGANVLTF
TRBV4-2,TRBJ1-6,CASSQIRQGESPLHF
TRBV10-1,TRBJ2-7,CASGSGSYEQYF
TRBV18,TRBJ1-1,CASHGQVNTEAFF
TRBV5-1,TRBJ1-2,CASSFLTPNYGYTF
TRBV27,TRBJ2-3,CASKQLGSLSTDTQYF
TRBV6-5,TRBJ2-7,CASSTSRSSYEQYF
TRBV30,TRBJ1-1,CAWQALSGGGTEAFF
TRBV18,TRBJ2-7,CASSDRYEQYF
TRBV7-9,TRBJ1-5,CASSLGEVQPQHF
TRBV30,TRBJ2-3,CARRAGSGTQYF
TRBV7-2,TRBJ1-2,CASKGDRGPSWGYTF
TRBV6-1,TRBJ2-1,CASSRPGQGNNEQFF
TRBV5-4,TRBJ2-3,CASSLSRGQADTQYF
TRBV7-8,TRBJ1-5,CASSLGPHLYQPQHF